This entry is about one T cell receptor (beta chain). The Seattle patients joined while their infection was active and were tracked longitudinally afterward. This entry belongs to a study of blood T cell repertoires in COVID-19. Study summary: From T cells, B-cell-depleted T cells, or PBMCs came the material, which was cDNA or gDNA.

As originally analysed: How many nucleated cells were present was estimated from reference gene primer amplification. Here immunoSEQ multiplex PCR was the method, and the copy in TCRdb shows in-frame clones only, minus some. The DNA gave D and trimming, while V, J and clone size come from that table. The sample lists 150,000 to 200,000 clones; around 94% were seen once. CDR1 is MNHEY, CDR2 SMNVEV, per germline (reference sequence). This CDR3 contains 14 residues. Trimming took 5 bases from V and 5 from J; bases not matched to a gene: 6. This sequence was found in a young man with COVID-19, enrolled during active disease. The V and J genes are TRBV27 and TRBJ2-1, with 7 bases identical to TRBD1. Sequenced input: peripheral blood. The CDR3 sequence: CASSTRQGNNEQFF. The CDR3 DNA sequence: TGTGCCAGCAGTACCCGACAGGGAAACAATGAGCAGTTCTTC.